The clone carrying this T cell receptor beta chain was counted many times. Germline CDR1 reads LNHDA; CDR2 reads SQIVND (reference sequence). This CDR3 is built from 13 residues. V was shortened by 6 bases and J by 0 bases, with 5 bases between the two germline ends. Time point indicated: newly diagnosed GD, antithyroid drugs for less than 3 months. Extracted PBMC RNA gave rise to the TCR library. This sample was taken from a study of regulatory T cells in long-lasting Graves disease. Libraries of TCR beta came from iRepertoire HTBI primers plus Arm-PCR of CDR3 regions. One entry per CDR3 protein results from TCRdb running MiXCR on the multiplex PCR reads. The repertoire has 350,000 to 500,000 distinct CDR3 sequences, 12% to 15% of them found once; the top ten carry approximately 19%. These records were also assigned to another study, of T cells in Graves' hyperthyroidism and ophthalmopathy. That work contributes: Pregnant or lactating patients were excluded, as were those with uncontrolled infection or other autoimmune disease. Based on clinical symptoms, serum thyroxine and TRAb, thyroid ultrasound and orbital computed tomography, diagnoses were reached. When the TCR CDR3 underwent first-round RT-PCR, the HTBI primer set was used.

Sequencing was performed on peripheral blood mononuclear cells (PBMCs), taken at new diagnosis, from a patient treated with antithyroid drugs. This TCR was sampled from a woman aged 45-60 years with Graves disease. The chain combines TRBV19 with TRBJ2-2; D unclear. CDR3 in DNA: TGTGCCAGTAGACACACGAACACCGGGGAGCTGTTTTTT. Amino acids: CASRHTNTGELFF.